These 5 T cell receptor beta chains share one sample of origin, sequenced in a study of cytotoxic CD8 clonotypes in ibrutinib-treated CLL (dated by TCRdb to the early 2020s). The method was the immunoSEQ multiplex PCR assay. The immuneACCESS repertoire file appears here via TCRdb, limited to in-frame rearrangements. These files lack a portion of the clones; in checked studies, under half of the deficit traces to unresolved V genes, and the cause of the others is not known. For this sample the table gives about 49,000 clones, of which approximately 51% were detected only once. Jointly, the top ten make up less than 35% of the sample. Explained via the paper, the time point label denotes: about eleven months on ibrutinib. This specimen was PBMCs, taken after 12 months of ibrutinib treatment. All receptors come from a human donor with chronic lymphocytic leukemia.

The chain recombines TRBV15 with TRBJ2-1; 11 bases align to TRBD2. This CDR3 comprises 16 residues. The V gene's germline CDR1 is LNHNV and CDR2 YYDKDF (reference sequence). V shed 4 bases, J shed 4 bases, and the junction held 6 bases outside the gene matches. CDR3 residues: CATSTRLAGRYNEQFF. Written as DNA, the CDR3 is TGTGCCACCAGCACAAGACTAGCGGGACGGTACAATGAGCAGTTCTTC.

This clone was seen only once. This chain joins TRBV15 and TRBJ2-7, with 12 positions matching TRBD2. Germline V gene data show CDR1 as LNHNV and CDR2 as YYDKDF (reference sequence). The CDR3 consists of 17 residues. J lost 3 bases, V lost 3 bases, and 9 bases had no gene match. For the CDR3, the DNA is TGTGCCACCAGCAGTCGGACTAGCGGGAAGTTCAACTACGAGCAGTACTTC. Translation gives CATSSRTSGKFNYEQYF.

In this sample, this clone turned up a few times. The J gene is TRBJ1-2, the V gene TRBV10-3; D is undetermined. The CDR3 has 11 residues. The germline V gene has CDR1 ENHRY and CDR2 SYGVKD. Trimming removed 8 bases from V and 3 bases from J, with 7 bases in between. CDR3 in DNA: TGTGCCATCGTAGGAGACTATGGCTACACCTTC. It yields the protein CAIVGDYGYTF.

This clone showed up just a few times. This sequence joins TRBV27 and TRBJ2-7, with D perhaps TRBD1 (5 bases). Trimming cost V 2 bases and J 0 bases, with 8 bases left between them. The CDR3 contains 14 residues. Germline assignment: CDR1 MNHEY and CDR2 SMNVEV (reference sequence). DNA of the CDR3: TGTGCCAGCAGTTTAACGACAGCCTCCTACGAGCAGTACTTC. Its protein is CASSLTTASYEQYF.

The rearrangement uses TRBV30 and TRBJ1-1; D call uncertain. Germline V CDR1 and CDR2: GTSNPN, SVGIG (reference sequence). Trimming took off 5 bases at V and 0 bases at J, with 7 bases between the two ends. The CDR3 spans 12 residues. Here the CDR3 reads CAWDRLNTEAFF. DNA of the CDR3: TGTGCCTGGGACCGGCTGAACACTGAAGCTTTCTTT.